Below, 5 T cell receptor beta chains from the same sample are listed, as sequenced in a study of early stage breast cancer tumors. The protocol was immunoSEQ multiplex PCR, while the TCRdb copy is restricted to in-frame clones and leaves out a portion. The sample yields 23,000 or so clones, about 70% seen once. Sequenced sample: breast tumor tissue. All receptors derive from a person between 55 and 70 years old with breast cancer.

This clone was recorded a few times. The chain couples TRBV5-1 to TRBJ2-2, with 9 bases fitting TRBD2. The length of the CDR3 is 15 residues. V shed 2 bases and J 6 bases; nucleotides not matched to a gene: 5. The germline gives CDR1 SGHRS, CDR2 YFSETQ. DNA for the CDR3: TGCGCCAGCAGCTTAGGAGCGGGAGGCCCCGGGGAGCTGTTTTTT. Its protein is CASSLGAGGPGELFF. Together with reference TRBV5-1 and TRBJ2-2, the CDR3 gives the full variable domain: KAGVTQTPRYLIKTRGQQVTLSCSPISGHRSVSWYQQTPGQGLQFLFEYFSETQRNKGNFPGRFSGRQFSNSRSEMNVSTLELGDSALYLCASSLGAGGPGELFFGEGSRLTVL.

The chain is built from TRBV19 and TRBJ2-7; perhaps TRBD1 as D (5 bases). The CDR3 contains 15 residues. V dropped 5 bases and J dropped 2 bases, with 16 bases sitting between them. Looked up from germline, CDR1 is LNHDA and CDR2 is SQIVND (reference sequence). In DNA, the CDR3 is TGTGCCAGTAGTCCTCTCGACAGCATTACCTACGAGCAGTACTTC. Its translation is CASSPLDSITYEQYF. Looking up the rest from reference TRBV19 and TRBJ2-7 gives the full variable domain: DGGITQSPKYLFRKEGQNVTLSCEQNLNHDAMYWYRQDPGQGLRLIYYSQIVNDFQKGDIAEGYSVSREKKESFPLTVTSAQKNPTAFYLCASSPLDSITYEQYFGPGTRLTVT.

The chain carries TRBV30 and TRBJ1-4; possible D gene TRBD1, 5 bases. This CDR3 has 12 residues. The V end lost 4 bases, the J end lost 8 bases, and 11 bases lay between the germline ends. Germline V gene data show CDR1 as GTSNPN and CDR2 as SVGIG (reference sequence). CDR3 bases: TGTGCCTGGAAAGGGCGGGGCGAAAAACTGTTTTTT. Translated: CAWKGRGEKLFF.

This clone was observed at least ten times. CDR3 nucleotide sequence: TGTGCCAGCCGGGACAGGTACAATGAGCAGTTCTTC. It specifies CASRDRYNEQFF. The V gene is TRBV7-9, the J gene TRBJ2-1; 8 positions agree with TRBD1. Germline CDR1 and CDR2: SEHNR and FQNEAQ (reference sequence). V shed 8 bases and J 4 bases; nucleotides not matched to a gene: 1. CDR3 length: 12 residues.

The V gene is TRBV19, the J gene TRBJ2-2; 9 bases map to TRBD1. V lost 5 bases to trimming and J lost 4 bases; unmatched junction nucleotides: 5. Germline CDR1 and CDR2: LNHDA and SQIVND (reference sequence). The CDR3 sequence is 15 residues long. For the CDR3, the DNA is TGTGCCAGTAGTCCTCGACAGGGGGTCACCGGGGAGCTGTTTTTT. It specifies CASSPRQGVTGELFF.